These T cell receptor beta chains were read from a single sample in a study of monozygotic twins with cystic fibrosis. The assay was immunoSEQ multiplex PCR, and TCRdb's table has in-frame clones only and misses some. The sample has some 33,000 clones, 75% to 95% seen once; the top ten hold around 0.19%. Sample: blood. These receptors were obtained from a boy aged 2-9 years with cystic fibrosis. The CDR3 runs from the conserved cysteine through the conserved F or W. The D gene is left open where the match is weak. For some rows the clone size is stated as once, few or many, or as a class when expanded; others skip it.

J gene	D gene	V gene	clone size	CDR3 protein	CDR3 DNA
TRBJ2-2	.	TRBV5-4	once	CASSPASRGNTGELFF	TGTGCCAGCAGCCCCGCTTCAAGGGGGAACACCGGGGAGCTGTTTTTT
TRBJ2-3	TRBD1	TRBV7-9	.	CASSSIGSGGDINTQYF	TGTGCCAGCAGCTCCATAGGGTCAGGGGGCGATATCAATACGCAGTATTTT
TRBJ1-1	.	TRBV5-8	once	CASSLGLQSHSLLTAFF	TGTGCCAGCAGCTTGGGACTACAGTCACATTCGCTACTGACAGCTTTCTTT
TRBJ1-3	.	TRBV6-5	.	CASSSAGEGNTIYF	TGTGCCAGCAGTTCAGCGGGGGAAGGAAACACCATATATTTT
TRBJ1-1	.	TRBV11-2	.	CASSLDLGAGTEAFF	TGTGCCAGCAGCTTAGACCTGGGGGCGGGCACTGAAGCTTTCTTT
TRBJ2-7	.	TRBV5-4	.	CASSFPGSYEQYF	TGTGCCAGCAGCTTTCCGGGAAGCTACGAGCAGTACTTC
TRBJ1-1	.	TRBV10-3	.	CAISEENRLNTEAFF	TGTGCCATCAGTGAGGAAAACAGGCTGAACACTGAAGCTTTCTTT
TRBJ1-5	.	TRBV7-2	.	CASSLEVYSNQPQHF	TGTGCCAGCAGCTTAGAAGTTTATAGCAATCAGCCCCAGCATTTT
TRBJ2-3	.	TRBV7-2	.	CASTLLGGLGTDTQYF	TGTGCCAGCACCCTACTTGGCGGCCTTGGCACAGATACGCAGTATTTT
TRBJ1-1	.	TRBV7-9	.	CASSLRGMNTEAFF	TGTGCCAGCAGCTTAAGGGGCATGAACACTGAAGCTTTCTTT
TRBJ1-1	.	TRBV2	.	CASSDPAELGEAFF	TGTGCCAGCAGTGACCCCGCGGAGCTGGGCGAAGCTTTCTTT
TRBJ1-4	.	TRBV5-5	.	CASSLARGGEKLFF	TGTGCCAGCAGCTTGGCACGGGGTGGGGAAAAACTGTTTTTT
TRBJ1-1	.	TRBV7-3	.	CASSLTPASTEAFF	TGTGCCAGCAGCTTAACTCCCGCCAGCACTGAAGCTTTCTTT
TRBJ1-2	.	TRBV6-6	.	CASSYGGNYGYTF	TGTGCCAGCAGTTACGGGGGTAACTATGGCTACACCTTC
TRBJ1-2	.	TRBV5-4	.	CASSYRTANYGYTF	TGTGCCAGCAGCTATAGGACGGCTAACTATGGCTACACCTTC
TRBJ1-4	.	TRBV5-1	once	CASSLGFPGQSEKLFF	TGCGCCAGCAGCTTGGGGTTCCCCGGGCAGAGTGAAAAACTGTTTTTT
TRBJ2-1	TRBD1	TRBV9	.	CASSVAGGNEQFF	TGTGCCAGCAGCGTAGCAGGGGGCAATGAGCAGTTCTTC
TRBJ1-2	TRBD1	TRBV10-3	.	CAITQDRVDYGYTF	TGTGCCATCACCCAGGACAGGGTGGACTATGGCTACACCTTC
TRBJ1-1	.	TRBV7-6	.	CASSLPGAESEAFF	TGTGCCAGCAGCTTACCAGGGGCCGAGTCTGAAGCTTTCTTT
TRBJ2-5	TRBD1	TRBV11-2	.	CASSFGTEDALGEDTQYF	TGTGCCAGCAGCTTCGGGACAGAGGACGCCCTAGGGGAAGATACCCAGTACTTC
TRBJ2-5	TRBD2	TRBV9	.	CASSGGLAGIGETQYF	TGTGCCAGCAGCGGGGGTTTAGCGGGGATCGGAGAGACCCAGTACTTC
TRBJ1-4	.	TRBV9	.	CASSVGAGTNEKLFF	TGTGCCAGCAGCGTAGGGGCAGGGACAAATGAAAAACTGTTTTTT
TRBJ1-6	.	TRBV7-9	.	CASSPIGLPNSPLHF	TGTGCCAGCAGCCCGATAGGCCTACCTAATTCACCCCTCCACTTT
TRBJ2-5	TRBD2	TRBV2	.	CASGELAEETQYF	TGTGCCAGCGGGGAGCTAGCGGAAGAGACCCAGTACTTC
TRBJ2-1	.	TRBV5-1	.	CASRGTSPYNEQFF	TGCGCCAGCAGGGGGACTTCACCCTACAATGAGCAGTTCTTC
TRBJ2-1	.	TRBV7-9	.	CASSLDGGRNEQFF	TGTGCCAGCAGCTTAGACGGGGGCCGCAATGAGCAGTTCTTC
TRBJ2-7	.	TRBV6-6	.	CASSYGTEEQYF	TGTGCCAGCAGTTACGGGACGGAAGAGCAGTACTTC
TRBJ1-1	.	TRBV7-9	.	CASSLGWAGLFMNTEAFF	TGTGCCAGCAGCTTAGGTTGGGCAGGGCTATTCATGAACACTGAAGCTTTCTTT
TRBJ1-2	.	TRBV15	.	CATSRDVASNYGYTF	TGTGCCACCAGCAGAGATGTGGCATCTAACTATGGCTACACCTTC
TRBJ2-7	.	TRBV10-2	.	CASRSGTGEQYF	TGCGCCAGCAGGTCCGGGACCGGGGAGCAGTACTTC
TRBJ1-4	TRBD1	TRBV27	.	CASSQTGGPNEKLFF	TGTGCCAGCAGCCAGACAGGGGGACCTAATGAAAAACTGTTTTTT
TRBJ1-2	.	TRBV7-2	.	CASSIYRRDLYGYTF	TGTGCCAGCTCCATTTACCGCAGGGATCTTTATGGCTACACCTTC
TRBJ2-1	.	TRBV9	.	CASSVEGLGSYNEQFF	TGTGCCAGCAGCGTGGAGGGGCTCGGCTCCTACAATGAGCAGTTCTTC
TRBJ1-6	.	TRBV27	.	CASSLRAHNSPLHF	TGTGCCAGCAGTTTAAGGGCCCATAATTCACCCCTCCACTTT
TRBJ1-1	TRBD1	TRBV9	once	CASSEEAGTEYGEAFF	TGTGCCAGCAGCGAAGAAGCCGGGACAGAGTACGGTGAAGCTTTCTTT
TRBJ2-3	.	TRBV7-8	.	CASSLTPHNTQYF	TGTGCCAGCAGCTTAACCCCCCACAATACGCAGTATTTT
TRBJ2-3	TRBD2	TRBV7-9	.	CASSVRLAGDQGDTQYF	TGTGCCAGCAGCGTCCGACTAGCGGGGGATCAGGGAGATACGCAGTATTTT
TRBJ1-2	.	TRBV2	.	CASSTGPVANYGYTF	TGTGCCAGCAGTACGGGACCGGTCGCTAACTATGGCTACACCTTC
TRBJ1-1	TRBD1	TRBV7-7	.	CASSLDHPYLDRAPTLNTEAFF	TGTGCTAGCAGCTTAGACCATCCCTACCTAGACAGGGCCCCAACGCTGAACACTGAAGCTTTCTTT
TRBJ1-3	TRBD1	TRBV19	once	CASHRPTGYGNTIYF	TGTGCCAGTCACAGACCGACAGGGTACGGAAACACCATATATTTT
TRBJ2-1	TRBD2	TRBV29-1	once	CSVFRGGGEQFF	TGCAGCGTTTTCCGGGGGGGTGGCGAGCAGTTCTTC
TRBJ2-1	TRBD1	TRBV7-9	.	CASSLDRGYNEQFF	TGTGCCAGCAGCCTGGACAGGGGATACAATGAGCAGTTCTTC
TRBJ2-5	TRBD1	TRBV18	.	CASSPIDRDQETQYF	TGTGCCAGCTCTCCAATCGACAGGGACCAAGAGACCCAGTACTTC
TRBJ1-6	TRBD1	TRBV6-1	.	CASSALGDRQYNSPLHF	TGTGCCAGCAGTGCCCTCGGGGACAGGCAATATAATTCACCCCTCCACTTT
TRBJ1-6	.	TRBV13	.	CASSPRGTINLSPLHF	TGTGCCAGCAGCCCCAGAGGGACCATTAACCTTTCACCCCTCCACTTT
TRBJ1-2	TRBD1	TRBV19	.	CASSPDREYGYTF	TGTGCCAGTAGTCCTGACAGGGAATATGGCTACACCTTC
TRBJ2-7	.	TRBV5-4	.	CASGGTSLEQYF	TGTGCCAGCGGCGGGACTTCGCTGGAGCAGTACTTC
TRBJ2-1	TRBD2	TRBV2	.	CASSENRGGRYNEQFF	TGTGCCAGCAGTGAAAACCGGGGGGGACGATACAATGAGCAGTTCTTC
TRBJ2-7	.	TRBV29-1	.	CSAADSPYEQYF	TGCAGCGCCGCAGACTCCCCCTACGAGCAGTACTTC